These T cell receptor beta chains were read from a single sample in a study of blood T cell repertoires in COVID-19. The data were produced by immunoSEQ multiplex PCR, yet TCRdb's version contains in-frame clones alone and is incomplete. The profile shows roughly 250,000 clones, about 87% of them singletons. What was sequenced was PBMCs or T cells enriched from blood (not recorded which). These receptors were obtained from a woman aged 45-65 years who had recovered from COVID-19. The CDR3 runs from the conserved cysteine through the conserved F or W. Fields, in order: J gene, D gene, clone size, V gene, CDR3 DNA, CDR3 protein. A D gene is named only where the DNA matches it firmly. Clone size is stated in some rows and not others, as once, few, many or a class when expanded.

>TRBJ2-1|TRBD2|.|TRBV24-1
TGTGCCACCGGGGGAGGGCAGGGAAACAATGAGCAGTTCTTC
CATGGGQGNNEQFF
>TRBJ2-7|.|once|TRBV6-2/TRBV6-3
TGTGCCAGCAGCCCCGCCTACAGGGGGGGTGTCCACGAGCAGTACTTC
CASSPAYRGGVHEQYF
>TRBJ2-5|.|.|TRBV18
TGTGCCAGCTCACGTGAGACAGGTTCCCAAGAGACCCAGTACTTC
CASSRETGSQETQYF
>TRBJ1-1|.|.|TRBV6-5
TGTGCCAGCAGTTTGAACGGCAGGGTTTATTGGATCTTT
CASSLNGRVYWIF
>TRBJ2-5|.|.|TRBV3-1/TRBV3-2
TGTGCCAGCAGCCAAGGGCCAAATCAAGAGACCCAGTACTTC
CASSQGPNQETQYF
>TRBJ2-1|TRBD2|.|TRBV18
TGTGCCAGCTTGCCTAGCGGGCCCCAGGGGTACAATGAGCAGTTCTTC
CASLPSGPQGYNEQFF
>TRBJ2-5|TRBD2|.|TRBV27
TGTGCCAGCTCGACTAGCGGAGGAGTACTAGAGACCCAGTACTTC
CASSTSGGVLETQYF
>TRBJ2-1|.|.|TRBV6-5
TGTGCCAGCAGTCGGGACTTCGGCTCCTACAATGAGCAGTTCTTC
CASSRDFGSYNEQFF
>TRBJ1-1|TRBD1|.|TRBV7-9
TGTGCCAGCACTCAACAGGGGGCGGCCACTGAAGCTTTCTTT
CASTQQGAATEAFF
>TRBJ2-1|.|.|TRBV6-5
TGTGCCAGCAGCCTTAGAGACTCTTATGAGCAGTTCTTC
CASSLRDSYEQFF
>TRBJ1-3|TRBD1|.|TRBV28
TGTGCCAGCAGCCTTACAGGGGGCAGTGGAAACACCATATATTTT
CASSLTGGSGNTIYF
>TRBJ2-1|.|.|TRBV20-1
TGCAGTGCTAGTCGACTAAACAATGAGCAGTTCTTC
CSASRLNNEQFF
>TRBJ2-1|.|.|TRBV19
TGTGCCAGTAGTACTGACAGCCACAATGAGCAGTTCTTC
CASSTDSHNEQFF
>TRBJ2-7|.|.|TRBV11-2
TGTGCCAGCAGCTCCCTGGGGCGCTACGAGCAGTACTTC
CASSSLGRYEQYF
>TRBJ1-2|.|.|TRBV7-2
TGTGCCAGCAGTTCCCAGACAGTCAAGGGCTACACCTTC
CASSSQTVKGYTF
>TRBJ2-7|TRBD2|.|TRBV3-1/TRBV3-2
TGTGCCAGCAGCCAAGGGAAATGGACGGCGGGAGCGGAGCAGTACTTC
CASSQGKWTAGAEQYF
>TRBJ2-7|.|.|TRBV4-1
TGCGCCAGCAGCCAATTGACACTTAGCTCCTACGAGCAGTACTTC
CASSQLTLSSYEQYF
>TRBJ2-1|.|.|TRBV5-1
.
CASSFGPGSYNEQFF
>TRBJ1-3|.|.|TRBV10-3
TGTGCCATCACGACATCTGGAAACACCATATATTTT
CAITTSGNTIYF
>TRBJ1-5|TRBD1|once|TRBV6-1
TGTGCCAGCAGTGACCGGACAGGGGGCCAGCCCCAGCATTTT
CASSDRTGGQPQHF
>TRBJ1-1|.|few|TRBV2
TGTGCCAGCAGGGGTAGACAGAACACTGAAGCTTTCTTT
CASRGRQNTEAFF
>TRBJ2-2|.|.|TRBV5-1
TGCGCCAGCAGGTCGTCTGCCGGGAGCCCTAGGCCCGGGGAGCTGTTTTTT
CASRSSAGSPRPGELFF
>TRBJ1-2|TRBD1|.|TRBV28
TGTGCCATCAGGGGACAGGGTGACGGCTACACCTTC
CAIRGQGDGYTF
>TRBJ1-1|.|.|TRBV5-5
TGTGCCAGCAGCTTCCTGACAGTGGAGTCCATGAACACTGAAGCTTTCTTT
CASSFLTVESMNTEAFF
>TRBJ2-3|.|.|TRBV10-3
TGTGCCATCAGTGATGTCTCGGCAGATACGCAGTATTTT
CAISDVSADTQYF
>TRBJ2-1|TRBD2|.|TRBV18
TGTGCCAGCTCAGACTCTAGCGGGAGGAAATCCTACAATGAGCAGTTCTTC
CASSDSSGRKSYNEQFF
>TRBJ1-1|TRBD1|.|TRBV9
TGTGCCAGCAGCGTAGAGCCTAGGTTGGACAGGCAAGCTTTCTTT
CASSVEPRLDRQAFF
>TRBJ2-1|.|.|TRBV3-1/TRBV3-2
TGTGCCAGCAGCCAGCCCCCCAGGTACAATGAGCAGTTCTTC
CASSQPPRYNEQFF
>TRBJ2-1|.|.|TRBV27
TGTGCCAGCAGTTTACGTTCCGACGCTGGCGGAAATAAGCAGTTCTTC
CASSLRSDAGGNKQFF
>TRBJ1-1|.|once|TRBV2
TGTGCCAGCAGTCGGAGGAACACTGAAGCTTTCTTT
CASSRRNTEAFF
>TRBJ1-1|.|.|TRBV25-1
TGTGCCAGCAGTGATGGAGCAACAGGGTACAATGGGGAAGCTTTCTTT
CASSDGATGYNGEAFF
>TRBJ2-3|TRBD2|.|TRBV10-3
TGTGCCATCAGTGACCCCCGGACTAGCGCGGATACGCAGTATTTT
CAISDPRTSADTQYF
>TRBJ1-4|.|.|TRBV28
TGTGCCAGCTCGAAAGTTCTGGGGGGAATTGAAAAACTGTTTTTT
CASSKVLGGIEKLFF
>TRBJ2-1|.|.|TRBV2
TGTGCCAGCAGTGCGGGACTGCACAATGAGCAGTTCTTC
CASSAGLHNEQFF
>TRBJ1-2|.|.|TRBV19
TGTGCCAGTAGTATACCAGCCAGCGAGACCTATGGCTACACCTTC
CASSIPASETYGYTF
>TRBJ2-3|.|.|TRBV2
TGTGCCACCCGTCCGCTACGGGCAGATACGCAGTATTTT
CATRPLRADTQYF
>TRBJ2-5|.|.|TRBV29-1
TGCAGCGTTGAAGGGGGCAGGGAGACCCAGTACTTC
CSVEGGRETQYF
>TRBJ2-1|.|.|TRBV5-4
TGTGCCAGCAGCACGCAGGGCCCCGCTTCCTACAATGAGCAGTTCTTC
CASSTQGPASYNEQFF
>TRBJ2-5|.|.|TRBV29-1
TGCAGCGTTGTTCCGTACCAAGAGACCCAGTACTTC
CSVVPYQETQYF
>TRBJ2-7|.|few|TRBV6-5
TGTGCCATAGCGACCTACGAGCAGTACTTC
CAIATYEQYF
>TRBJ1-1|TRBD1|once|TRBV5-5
TGTGCCAGCAGCTCACCGACAGGGGGAGCTTTCTTT
CASSSPTGGAFF
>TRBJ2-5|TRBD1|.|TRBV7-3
TGTGCCAGCAGCTGGGGGACAGGGGTACAAGAGACCCAGTACTTC
CASSWGTGVQETQYF
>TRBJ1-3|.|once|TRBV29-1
TGCAGCGTTGCGGGGACAAACACTGGAAACACCATATATTTT
CSVAGTNTGNTIYF
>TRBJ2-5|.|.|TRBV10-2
TGCGCCAGCAGGGGGAGGAGATTGGAGACCCAGTACTTC
CASRGRRLETQYF
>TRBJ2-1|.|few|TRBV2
TGTGCCAGCAGTGAAAGCCATGAGCAGTTCTTC
CASSESHEQFF
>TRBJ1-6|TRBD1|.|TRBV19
TGTGCCAGTACCCTGGGACAGCCAAATTCACCCCTCCACTTT
CASTLGQPNSPLHF
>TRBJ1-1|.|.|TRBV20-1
TGCAGTGCTAGAGTCTCCACTGAAGCTTTCTTT
CSARVSTEAFF
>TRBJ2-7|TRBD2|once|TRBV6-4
TGTGCCACCGGAGCGGGAGGGACAAACTACGAGCAGTACTTC
CATGAGGTNYEQYF
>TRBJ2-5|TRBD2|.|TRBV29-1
TGCAGCGCTAAAGCGGGACAAGAGACCCAGTACTTC
CSAKAGQETQYF
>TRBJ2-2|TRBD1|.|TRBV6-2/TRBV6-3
TGTGCCAGCAGTTCAGGACAGGGGAGGACCGGGGAGCTGTTTTTT
CASSSGQGRTGELFF
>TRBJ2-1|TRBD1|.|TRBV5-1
TGCGCCAGCAGCCCCCCCGGACAGGGTTGGGAGCAGTTCTTC
CASSPPGQGWEQFF
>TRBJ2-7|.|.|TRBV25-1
TGTGCCAGCAGTGCCTACGGGGGGACACCCGAGCAGTACTTC
CASSAYGGTPEQYF
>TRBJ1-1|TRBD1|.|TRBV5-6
TGTGCCAGCAGCTGGGGTCAGGGGGCGGTCACTGAAGCTTTCTTT
CASSWGQGAVTEAFF
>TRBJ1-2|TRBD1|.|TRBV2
TGTGCCAGCAGTACTGACAGGGGGGGCTATGGCTACACCTTC
CASSTDRGGYGYTF
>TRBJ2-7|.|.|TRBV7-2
TGTGCCAGCAGAAGACACCCCCAAGGATCCTACGAGCAGTACTTC
CASRRHPQGSYEQYF
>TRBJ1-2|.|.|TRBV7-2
TGTGCCAGCAGCGCGACTCAAAGGGGTAGGGATCACTACTATGGCTACACCTTC
CASSATQRGRDHYYGYTF
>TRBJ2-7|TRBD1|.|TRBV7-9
TGTGCCAGCCTAAAATCCGGGACAGGGGACGAGCAGTACTTC
CASLKSGTGDEQYF
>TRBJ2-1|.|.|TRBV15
TGTGCCACCAGCAGAGATCCAGGAAACTACAATGAGCAGTTCTTC
CATSRDPGNYNEQFF
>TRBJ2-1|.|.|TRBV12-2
TGTGCAAGTCGCTTAAAGGGGCGGGGACGCCAGTTCTTC
CASRLKGRGRQFF
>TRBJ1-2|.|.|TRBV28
TGTGCCAGCAGGGGGGCTGTAAACTATGGCTACACCTTC
CASRGAVNYGYTF